These 24 T cell receptor beta chains share one sample of origin, sequenced in a study of blood T cell repertoires in COVID-19. The repertoire was sequenced with immunoSEQ multiplex PCR; TCRdb's copy has only in-frame clones and lacks some. The sample yields around 180,000 clones, 80% to 85% seen once. Sequenced: peripheral blood. The receptors originated from a woman older than 75 with COVID-19, enrolled during active disease.

The chain has TRBV5-1 and TRBJ2-5; no firm D call. The CDR3 runs 12 residues. Trimming removed 1 base from V and 3 bases from J, with 4 bases in between. CDR1 SGHRS and CDR2 YFSETQ come from the germline V gene. CDR3 DNA sequence: TGCGCCAGCAGCTTGACAAAAGAGACCCAGTACTTC. Residues: CASSLTKETQYF. Together with reference TRBV5-1 and TRBJ2-5, the CDR3 gives the full variable domain: KAGVTQTPRYLIKTRGQQVTLSCSPISGHRSVSWYQQTPGQGLQFLFEYFSETQRNKGNFPGRFSGRQFSNSRSEMNVSTLELGDSALYLCASSLTKETQYFGPGTRLLVL.

The rearrangement joins TRBV4-3 to TRBJ2-1, with TRBD2 matching 8 bases. The CDR3 spans 17 residues. Germline lookup yields CDR1 LGHNA and CDR2 YSLEER. With 0 bases clipped from V and 9 bases from J, the junction kept 13 bases outside the gene matches. The CDR3 nucleotides are TGCGCCAGCAGCCAAGACCTAGCGGGCGAACGGGGTGGTGAGCAGTTCTTC. Translation: CASSQDLAGERGGEQFF.

This clone was observed a handful of times. The chain employs TRBV4-1 and TRBJ1-2, with 11 positions matching TRBD1. CDR3 length: 16 residues. Germline assignment: CDR1 MGHRA and CDR2 YSYEKL. V was pared by 4 bases and J by 4 bases, with 8 bases of the junction left unmatched. Here the CDR3 DNA reads TGCGCCAGCAGCCCGTTGGACAGGGGGCTCATCTATGGCTACACCTTC. Encoded protein: CASSPLDRGLIYGYTF.

This chain links TRBV12-3 or TRBV12-4 with TRBJ2-2; D not resolved. This CDR3 is 12 amino acids long. Trimming pared 6 bases from V and 6 bases from J, leaving 8 bases between. The CDR3 here is CASSHFSGELFF. The CDR3 nucleotides are TGTGCCAGCAGCCACTTCTCCGGGGAGCTGTTTTTT.

This clone was recorded a few times. The gene calls are TRBV2 and TRBJ1-1; 9 bases line up with TRBD1. The length of the CDR3 is 11 residues. CDR1 SNHLY and CDR2 FYNNEI come from the germline V gene. V gave up 8 bases and J gave up 9 bases; unmatched junction bases: 4. The CDR3 nucleotides read TGTGCCAGCCCGGGACAGGGAAAAGCTTTCTTT. The encoded protein is CASPGQGKAFF.

The V and J genes are TRBV4-3 and TRBJ1-2, with 9 positions matching TRBD1. Germline values: CDR1 LGHNA, CDR2 YSLEER. The CDR3 length is 13 residues. V was clipped by 4 bases and J by 8 bases; unmatched bases: 5. CDR3 loop: CASSPGQGGGYTF. For the CDR3, the DNA is TGCGCCAGCAGCCCGGGACAGGGAGGCGGCTACACCTTC.

The chain employs TRBV30 and TRBJ2-3; possible D gene TRBD1, 5 bases. The V end was cut by 0 bases, the J end by 6 bases, with 16 bases between. In germline, CDR1 is GTSNPN, CDR2 SVGIG (reference sequence). CDR3 length: 15 amino acids. CDR3 nucleotide sequence: TGTGCCTGGAGTGTACTTGGGGCATCTGGGGATACGCAGTATTTT. Translated: CAWSVLGASGDTQYF.

The chain links TRBV14 to TRBJ1-1, with D maybe TRBD1 (5 bases). The CDR3 has 15 residues. Germline V gives CDR1 SGHDN, CDR2 FVKESK. V was cut by 1 base and J by 3 bases, with 12 bases left in between. DNA of the CDR3: TGTGCCAGCAGCCAAGCCCGGGACTGGGACACTGAAGCTTTCTTT. Its translation is CASSQARDWDTEAFF.

The chain combines TRBV6-1 with TRBJ1-5; TRBD1 might be the D (5 bases). The germline gives CDR1 MNHNS, CDR2 SASEGT. V was clipped by 2 bases and J by 0 bases, with 11 bases between them. CDR3 length: 16 residues. In DNA, the CDR3 is TGTGCCAGCAGTGAAATGTTAGGGGATAGCAATCAGCCCCAGCATTTT. Translated, it gives CASSEMLGDSNQPQHF.

The chain carries TRBV4-3 and TRBJ1-6, with D possibly TRBD1 on 6 matching bases. Germline lookup yields CDR1 LGHNA and CDR2 YSLEER. Trimming shortened V by 6 bases and J by 6 bases, and 15 bases separated the two germline ends. The CDR3 extends over 15 amino acids. CDR3 region: CASSRQGQGNSPLHF. CDR3 DNA sequence: TGCGCCAGCAGTCGGCAGGGGCAGGGTAATTCACCCCTCCACTTT.

The chain joins TRBV10-3 to TRBJ1-3; D remains unclear. The germline CDR1 and CDR2 sequences are ENHRY and SYGVKD. V was pared by 2 bases and J by 0 bases, with 5 bases between. This CDR3 has 14 residues. CDR3 sequence (DNA): TGTGCCATCAGTGAGGGCAACTCTGGAAACACCATATATTTT. Its protein is CAISEGNSGNTIYF.

The gene calls are TRBV12-3 or TRBV12-4 and TRBJ2-1, with 7 bases lining up with TRBD1. The CDR3 has 11 amino acids. The V gene end was trimmed by 6 bases and the J gene end by 7 bases; junction bases not matched to a gene: 0. The CDR3 protein is CASRQGNEQFF. The CDR3 bases are TGTGCCAGCAGACAGGGGAATGAGCAGTTCTTC.

This clone was picked up one time. J is TRBJ2-1 and V is TRBV3-1 (or the pseudogene TRBV3-2); TRBD2 agrees at 11 bases. The CDR3 contains 17 residues. V was pared by 0 bases and J by 5 bases, with 6 bases of the junction left unmatched. The germline CDR1 and CDR2 sequences are LGHDT and YNNKEL (reference sequence). For the CDR3, the DNA is TGTGCCAGCAGCCAAGATCCGGCTAGCGGGAGGCACAATGAGCAGTTCTTC. Translated, it gives CASSQDPASGRHNEQFF.

The chain has TRBV3-1 (or the pseudogene TRBV3-2) and TRBJ1-5; 9 nucleotides match TRBD1. The junction had 4 bases not matched to a gene; V was cut back by 4 bases and J by 6 bases. In germline, CDR1 is LGHDT, CDR2 YNNKEL (reference sequence). The CDR3 loop spans 14 amino acids. The CDR3 loop is CASSPTGGGQPQHF. The CDR3 nucleotides read TGTGCCAGCAGCCCGACAGGGGGGGGTCAGCCCCAGCATTTT.

V is TRBV5-6 and J is TRBJ1-2; D unresolved. The CDR3 loop spans 14 amino acids. From germline, CDR1 is SGHDT and CDR2 YYEEEE. The germline V and J ends were trimmed by 0 bases and 1 base, with 7 bases remaining between them. In DNA form, the CDR3 reads TGTGCCAGCAGCTTGGTCGGGATTAACTATGGCTACACCTTC. This gives the protein CASSLVGINYGYTF.

The genes are TRBV28 and TRBJ2-7, with 10 bases that match TRBD1. This CDR3 is built from 14 residues. The trim removed 6 bases at V and 4 bases at J, leaving 6 bases unmatched. Germline values: CDR1 MDHEN, CDR2 SYDVKM. CDR3 sequence (DNA): TGTGCCAGCAGGGGACAGGGGATTTGGTACGAGCAGTACTTC. Translation gives CASRGQGIWYEQYF. The full variable domain, with the rest looked up from reference TRBV28 and TRBJ2-7, is DVKVTQSSRYLVKRTGEKVFLECVQDMDHENMFWYRQDPGLGLRLIYFSYDVKMKEKGDIPEGYSVSREKKERFSLILESASTNQTSMYLCASRGQGIWYEQYFGPGTRLTVT.

CDR3 sequence: CASSPPQLSGDRGKNSPLHF. The DNA for the CDR3 is TGTGCCAGCAGCCCCCCCCAACTATCGGGGGACAGGGGGAAGAATTCACCCCTCCACTTT. This chain connects TRBV14 to TRBJ1-6; 11 nucleotides line up with TRBD1. Unmatched junction bases numbered 18, after V lost 4 bases and J lost 7 bases. The CDR3 contains 20 residues. CDR1 and CDR2 (germline): SGHDN, FVKESK.

This clone has just a few counts. This chain connects TRBV11-3 to TRBJ2-7; D is perhaps TRBD1 (5 bases). The CDR3 has 16 amino acids. The germline gives CDR1 SGHNT, CDR2 YENEEA. Trimming left V 3 bases short and J 2 bases short, with 17 bases between. The chain's CDR3 is CASSFEKGPGPYEQYF. In DNA form, the CDR3 reads TGTGCCAGCAGCTTTGAAAAGGGGCCAGGCCCCTACGAGCAGTACTTC.

This clone has a handful of counts. J is TRBJ2-7 and V is TRBV7-9; 9 positions match TRBD1. This CDR3 region has 15 residues. Trimming at V came to 2 bases and at J to 5 bases, leaving 7 bases not matched to a gene. Germline V gene data show CDR1 as SEHNR and CDR2 as FQNEAQ (reference sequence). CDR3 loop: CASSLIPDRGNEQYF. The CDR3 DNA is TGTGCCAGCAGCTTAATCCCGGACAGGGGCAACGAGCAGTACTTC.

V gene TRBV5-4 combines with J gene TRBJ2-4; 8 positions agree with TRBD1. Germline V CDR1 and CDR2: SGHNT, YYREEE (reference sequence). CDR3 length: 13 amino acids. The junction had 6 bases not matched to a gene; V was cut back by 4 bases and J by 9 bases. CDR3 sequence reads: CASSGGQGGIQYF. The CDR3 bases are TGTGCCAGCAGCGGAGGACAGGGAGGCATTCAGTACTTC.

J is TRBJ1-2 and V is TRBV5-1; TRBD1 aligns across 8 bases. The CDR3 loop spans 15 amino acids. V lost 4 bases and J lost 4; bases outside the gene matches: 9. The germline V gene encodes CDR1 SGHRS and CDR2 YFSETQ. CDR3 sequence (DNA): TGCGCCAGCAGCGCCAGGGGGCTTGGGGTCTATGGCTACACCTTC. This translates into CASSARGLGVYGYTF.

This chain uses TRBV9 with TRBJ2-3; 8 positions agree with TRBD2. The length of the CDR3 is 17 residues. The germline gives CDR1 SGDLS, CDR2 YYNGEE. The V segment lost 3 bases and the J segment 0 bases; nucleotides outside the gene matches: 9. The CDR3, as DNA: TGTGCCAGCAGCGCACCCGGGACTAGTCCTAGCACAGATACGCAGTATTTT. It is translated as CASSAPGTSPSTDTQYF.

The rearrangement joins TRBV11-3 to TRBJ2-3; perhaps TRBD2 as D (5 bases). The CDR3 runs 13 residues. V was clipped by 1 base and J by 3 bases, with 5 bases between them. The germline gives CDR1 SGHNT, CDR2 YENEEA. The CDR3 loop is CASSLGGTDTQYF. CDR3 DNA: TGTGCCAGCAGCTTAGGAGGGACAGATACGCAGTATTTT. The entire variable domain, with the rest obtained from reference TRBV11-3 and TRBJ2-3, is as follows: EAGVVQSPRYKIIEKKQPVAFWCNPISGHNTLYWYLQNLGQGPELLIRYENEEAVDDSQLPKDRFSAERLKGVDSTLKIQPAELGDSAVYLCASSLGGTDTQYFGPGTRLTVL.

The V gene is TRBV7-9, the J gene TRBJ1-2; weak D call: TRBD1 (6 bases). Trimming left V 8 bases short and J 0 bases short, with 10 bases between. CDR1 and CDR2 from the germline V gene are SEHNR and FQNEAQ (reference sequence). The CDR3 has 13 residues. The DNA for the CDR3 is TGTGCCAGCCGACAGGAATCTAACTATGGCTACACCTTC. Protein: CASRQESNYGYTF.